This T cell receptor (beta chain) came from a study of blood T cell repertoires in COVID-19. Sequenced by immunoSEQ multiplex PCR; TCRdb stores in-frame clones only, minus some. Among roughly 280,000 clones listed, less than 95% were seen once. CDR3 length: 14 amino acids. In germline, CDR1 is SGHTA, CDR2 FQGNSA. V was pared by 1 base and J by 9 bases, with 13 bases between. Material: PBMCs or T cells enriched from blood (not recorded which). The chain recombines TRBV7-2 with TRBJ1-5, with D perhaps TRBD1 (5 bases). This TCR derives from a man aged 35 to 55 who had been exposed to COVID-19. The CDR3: CASSLDSMGGPQHF. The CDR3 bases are TGTGCCAGCAGCTTAGATTCCATGGGGGGGCCCCAGCATTTT.